The 11 T cell receptor beta chains given below trace back to one sample, sequenced in a study of cytomegalovirus exposure and HLA in healthy donors. PCR was performed using 60 Vbeta and 13 Jbeta primers. Some clones are missing from TCRdb's copy, which holds only in-frame ones; the method was immunoSEQ multiplex PCR. The sample holds around 120,000 clones, roughly 85% seen once. Material: PBMCs. These receptors were obtained from a woman in her 40s in good health and CMV-seronegative.

V is TRBV28 and J is TRBJ1-5; 7 nucleotides match TRBD1. Germline CDR1 reads MDHEN; CDR2 reads SYDVKM. With V trimmed by 8 bases and J by 0 bases, 4 bases remained unmatched. There are 14 residues in the CDR3. The CDR3 DNA reads as TGTGCCAGCGGCCGGGACAGTAGCAATCAGCCCCAGCATTTT. Its protein is CASGRDSSNQPQHF.

This clone occurred once. The J gene is TRBJ1-2, the V gene TRBV29-1; D perhaps matches TRBD1 (6 bases). Per germline, CDR1 SQVTM and CDR2 ANQGSEA. The ends were cut back, 0 bases at V and 3 bases at J, with 17 bases in the middle. The CDR3 covers 16 residues. Here the CDR3 reads CSVEDGQGGVYYGYTF. CDR3 DNA: TGCAGCGTTGAAGATGGCCAAGGGGGGGTGTACTATGGCTACACCTTC.

This clone was observed a handful of times. The gene calls are TRBV7-2 and TRBJ1-3; D gene unclear. CDR1 is SGHTA and CDR2 is FQGNSA in the germline V gene. CDR3 size: 15 residues. Trimming took off 5 bases at V and 2 bases at J, with 13 bases between the two ends. This chain's CDR3 is CASSPWGGTGNTIYF. Here the CDR3 DNA reads TGTGCCAGCAGCCCCTGGGGAGGAACTGGAAACACCATATATTTT.

CDR3 amino acids: CAISDPGRGEQFF. In DNA form, the CDR3 reads TGTGCCATCAGTGATCCTGGTCGCGGTGAGCAGTTCTTC. J is TRBJ2-1 and V is TRBV10-3; no clear D. Trimming shortened V by 3 bases and J by 9 bases, and 12 bases separated the two germline ends. This CDR3 comprises 13 residues. Germline-derived CDR1 and CDR2 are ENHRY and SYGVKD.

The J gene is TRBJ2-2, the V gene TRBV5-1, with 7 nucleotides matching TRBD2. V lost 0 bases to trimming and J lost 7 bases; unmatched junction nucleotides: 6. The germline V gene has CDR1 SGHRS and CDR2 YFSETQ. The length of the CDR3 is 15 residues. This CDR3 reads CASSLGSAGLGELFF. The CDR3 DNA sequence: TGCGCCAGCAGCTTGGGGTCAGCGGGGCTCGGGGAGCTGTTTTTT.

This chain links TRBV19 with TRBJ2-7; tentatively, D is TRBD2 (7 bases). Trimming removed 3 bases at V and 1 base at J, with 16 bases between. CDR1 is LNHDA, CDR2 SQIVND, per germline (reference sequence). The CDR3 is 16 amino acids. The CDR3 loop is CASSMMAGAGSYEQYF. CDR3 sequence (DNA): TGTGCCAGTAGTATGATGGCGGGGGCAGGTTCCTACGAGCAGTACTTC.

This chain uses TRBV11-2 with TRBJ2-2; 11 bases match TRBD2. Unmatched junction bases numbered 6, after V lost 4 bases and J lost 8 bases. The CDR3 is made up of 15 amino acids. CDR1 and CDR2 (germline): SGHAT, FQNNGV. The CDR3 bases are TGTGCCAGCAGCTCACTAGCGGGGGAAACAGGGGAGCTGTTTTTT. It encodes CASSSLAGETGELFF.

This clone occurred a few times. The V call is TRBV9, the J call TRBJ2-3; a possible D gene is TRBD2 (7 bases). The CDR3 is 15 amino acids. Germline V lookup: CDR1 SGDLS, CDR2 YYNGEE. V lost 2 bases and J 5 bases, leaving 15 bases between the germline ends. CDR3 coding DNA: TGTGCCAGCAGCGTGTTGGGGGGGCTGGGAGATACGCAGTATTTT. Translated: CASSVLGGLGDTQYF.

This clone was counted once. The V call is TRBV27, the J call TRBJ2-7, with TRBD2 matching 12 bases. The ends lost 6 bases at V and 1 base at J; junction bases unmatched: 7. The CDR3 sequence is 16 residues long. The germline CDR1 and CDR2 sequences are MNHEY and SMNVEV (reference sequence). CDR3 bases: TGTGCCAGCAGCCGAACGACTAGCGGGAGTTCCTACGAGCAGTACTTC. This codes for CASSRTTSGSSYEQYF.

The chain has TRBV15 and TRBJ1-3, with D unclear. CDR1 is LNHNV, CDR2 YYDKDF, per germline (reference sequence). The V end was cut by 1 base, the J end by 2 bases, with 12 bases between. The CDR3 is 16 amino acids. CDR3 protein: CATSRAWEGTGNTIYF. In DNA form, the CDR3 reads TGTGCCACCAGCAGAGCTTGGGAGGGTACTGGAAACACCATATATTTT. The full variable domain, in which reference TRBV15 and TRBJ1-3 provide the parts outside the CDR3, is DAMVIQNPRYQVTQFGKPVTLSCSQTLNHNVMYWYQQKSSQAPKLLFHYYDKDFNNEADTPDNFQSRRPNTSFCFLDIRSPGLGDTAMYLCATSRAWEGTGNTIYFGEGSWLTVV.

The V call is TRBV4-3, the J call TRBJ2-3; no clear D gene. The ends were cut back, 0 bases at V and 2 bases at J, with 12 bases in the middle. Germline CDR1 reads LGHNA; CDR2 reads YSLEER. This CDR3 region has 16 residues. The CDR3: CASSQDGLEVTDTQYF. The CDR3 bases are TGCGCCAGCAGCCAAGATGGTCTAGAGGTCACAGATACGCAGTATTTT.